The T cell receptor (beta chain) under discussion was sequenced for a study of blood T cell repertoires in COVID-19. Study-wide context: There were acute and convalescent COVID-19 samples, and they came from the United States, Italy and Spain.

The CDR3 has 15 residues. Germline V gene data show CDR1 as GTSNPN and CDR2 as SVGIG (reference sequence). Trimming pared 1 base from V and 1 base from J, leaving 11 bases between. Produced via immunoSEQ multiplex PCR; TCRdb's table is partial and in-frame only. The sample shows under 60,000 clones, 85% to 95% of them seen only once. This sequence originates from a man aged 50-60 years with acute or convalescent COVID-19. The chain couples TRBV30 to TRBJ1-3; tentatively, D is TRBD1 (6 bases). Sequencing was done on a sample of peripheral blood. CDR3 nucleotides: TGTGCCTGGAGTGGGGGGGGCACGTCTGGAAACACCATATATTTT. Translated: CAWSGGGTSGNTIYF.